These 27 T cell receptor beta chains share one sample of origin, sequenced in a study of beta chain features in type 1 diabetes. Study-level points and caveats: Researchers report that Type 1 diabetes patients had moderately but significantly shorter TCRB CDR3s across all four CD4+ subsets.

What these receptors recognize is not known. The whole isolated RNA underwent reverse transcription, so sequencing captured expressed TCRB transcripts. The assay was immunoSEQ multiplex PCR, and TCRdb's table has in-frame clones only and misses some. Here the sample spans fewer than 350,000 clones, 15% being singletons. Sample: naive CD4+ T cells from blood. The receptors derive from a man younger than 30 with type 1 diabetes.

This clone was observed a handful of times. The CDR3 reads CASSHPSRGRPYGYTF. The CDR3 DNA reads TGCGCCAGCAGCCACCCATCCAGGGGGCGCCCCTATGGCTACACCTTC. The chain is built from TRBV4-1 and TRBJ1-2; 8 positions match TRBD1. V lost 3 bases, J lost 4 bases, and 10 bases stayed unmatched. Germline CDR1 MGHRA, CDR2 YSYEKL. CDR3 size: 16 residues.

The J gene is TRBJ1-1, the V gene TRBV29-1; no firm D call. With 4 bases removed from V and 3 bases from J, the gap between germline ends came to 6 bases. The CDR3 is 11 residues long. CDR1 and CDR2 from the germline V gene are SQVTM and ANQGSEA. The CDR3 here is CSVVPDTEAFF. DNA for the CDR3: TGCAGCGTTGTCCCCGACACTGAAGCTTTCTTT. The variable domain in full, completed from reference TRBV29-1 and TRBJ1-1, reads SAVISQKPSRDICQRGTSLTIQCQVDSQVTMMFWYRQQPGQSLTLIATANQGSEATYESGFVIDKFPISRPNLTFSTLTVSNMSPEDSSIYLCSVVPDTEAFFGQGTRLTVV.

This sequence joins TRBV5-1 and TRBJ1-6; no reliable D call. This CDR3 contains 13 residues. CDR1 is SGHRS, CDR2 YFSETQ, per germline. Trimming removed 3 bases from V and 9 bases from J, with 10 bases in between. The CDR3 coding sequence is TGCGCCAGCAGCTCGGGTCCACCTTCACCCCTCCACTTT. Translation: CASSSGPPSPLHF.

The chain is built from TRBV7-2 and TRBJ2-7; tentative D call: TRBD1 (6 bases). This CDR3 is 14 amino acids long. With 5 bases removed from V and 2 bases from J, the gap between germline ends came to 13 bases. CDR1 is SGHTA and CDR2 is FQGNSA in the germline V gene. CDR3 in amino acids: CASSEGNRAYEQYF. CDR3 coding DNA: TGTGCCAGCAGCGAAGGTAACAGGGCCTACGAGCAGTACTTC.

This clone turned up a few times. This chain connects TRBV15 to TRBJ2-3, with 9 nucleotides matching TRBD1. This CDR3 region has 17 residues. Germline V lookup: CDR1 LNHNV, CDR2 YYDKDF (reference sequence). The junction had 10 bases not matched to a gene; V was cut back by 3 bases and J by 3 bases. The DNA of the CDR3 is TGTGCCACCAGCAGGGGATCCGGGACAGGGTCTACAGATACGCAGTATTTT. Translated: CATSRGSGTGSTDTQYF.

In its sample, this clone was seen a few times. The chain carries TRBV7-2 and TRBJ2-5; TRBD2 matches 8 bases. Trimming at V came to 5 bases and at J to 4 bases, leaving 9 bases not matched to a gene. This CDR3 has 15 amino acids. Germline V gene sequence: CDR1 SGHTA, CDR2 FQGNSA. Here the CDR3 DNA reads TGTGCCAGCAGCATCGGGACTAGGCCCCGAGAGACCCAGTACTTC. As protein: CASSIGTRPRETQYF.

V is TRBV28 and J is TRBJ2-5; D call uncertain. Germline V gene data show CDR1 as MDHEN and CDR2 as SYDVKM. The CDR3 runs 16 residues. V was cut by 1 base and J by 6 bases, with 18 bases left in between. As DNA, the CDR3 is TGTGCCAGCAGTTTATATTGGTCCCCGGGTCTGAAGACCCAGTACTTC. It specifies CASSLYWSPGLKTQYF.

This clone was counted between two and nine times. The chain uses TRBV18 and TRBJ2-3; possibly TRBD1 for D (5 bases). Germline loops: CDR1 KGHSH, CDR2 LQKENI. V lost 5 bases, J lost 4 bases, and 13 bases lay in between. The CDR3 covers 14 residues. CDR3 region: CASSTPGAADTQYF. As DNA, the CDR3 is TGTGCCAGCTCAACCCCTGGGGCGGCAGATACGCAGTATTTT.

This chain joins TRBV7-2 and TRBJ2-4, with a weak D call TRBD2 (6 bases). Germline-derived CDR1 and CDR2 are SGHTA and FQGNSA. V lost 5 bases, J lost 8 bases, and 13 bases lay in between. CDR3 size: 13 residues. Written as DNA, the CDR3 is TGTGCCAGCAGCCACCCGTGGGAGGACATTCAGTACTTC. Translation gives CASSHPWEDIQYF.

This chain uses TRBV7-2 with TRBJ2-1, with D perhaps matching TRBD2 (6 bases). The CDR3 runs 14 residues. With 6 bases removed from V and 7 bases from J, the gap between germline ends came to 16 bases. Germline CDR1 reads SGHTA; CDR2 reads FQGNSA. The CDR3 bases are TGTGCCAGCAGTGGCGGGGCGCTTGGTAATGAGCAGTTCTTC. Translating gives CASSGGALGNEQFF.

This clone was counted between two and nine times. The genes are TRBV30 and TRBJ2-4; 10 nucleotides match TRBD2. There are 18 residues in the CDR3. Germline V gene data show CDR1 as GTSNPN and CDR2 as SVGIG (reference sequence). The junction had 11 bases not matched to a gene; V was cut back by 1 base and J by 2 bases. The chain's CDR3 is CAWSGFASGGGTKNIQYF. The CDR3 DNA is TGTGCCTGGAGTGGGTTCGCTAGCGGGGGAGGAACCAAAAACATTCAGTACTTC.

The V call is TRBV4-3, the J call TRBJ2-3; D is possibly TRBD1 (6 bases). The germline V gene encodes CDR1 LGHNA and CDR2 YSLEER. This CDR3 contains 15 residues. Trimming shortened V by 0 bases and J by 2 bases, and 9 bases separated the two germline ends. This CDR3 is CASSQDNRATDTQYF. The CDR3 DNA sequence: TGCGCCAGCAGCCAAGATAACAGGGCCACAGATACGCAGTATTTT.

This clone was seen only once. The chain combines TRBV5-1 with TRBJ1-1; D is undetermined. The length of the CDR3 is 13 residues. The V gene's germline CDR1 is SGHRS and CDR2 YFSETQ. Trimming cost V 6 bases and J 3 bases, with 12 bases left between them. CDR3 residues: CASTQNVDTEAFF. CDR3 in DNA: TGCGCCAGCACACAAAATGTGGACACTGAAGCTTTCTTT.

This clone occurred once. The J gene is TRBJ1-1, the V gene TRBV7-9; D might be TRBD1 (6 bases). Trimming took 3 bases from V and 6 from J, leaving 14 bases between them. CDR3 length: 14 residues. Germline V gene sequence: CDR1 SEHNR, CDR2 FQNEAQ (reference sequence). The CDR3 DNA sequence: TGTGCCAGCAGCTTGAGAGGGGGGGCGCCTGAAGCTTTCTTT. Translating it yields CASSLRGGAPEAFF.

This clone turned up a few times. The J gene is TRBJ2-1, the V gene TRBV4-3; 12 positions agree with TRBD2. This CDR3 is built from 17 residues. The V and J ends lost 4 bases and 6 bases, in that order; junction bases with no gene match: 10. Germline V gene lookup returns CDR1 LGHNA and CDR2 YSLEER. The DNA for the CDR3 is TGCGCCAGCAGCCCTGAAAGTGGGACTAGCGGGTTCAATGAGCAGTTCTTC. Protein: CASSPESGTSGFNEQFF.

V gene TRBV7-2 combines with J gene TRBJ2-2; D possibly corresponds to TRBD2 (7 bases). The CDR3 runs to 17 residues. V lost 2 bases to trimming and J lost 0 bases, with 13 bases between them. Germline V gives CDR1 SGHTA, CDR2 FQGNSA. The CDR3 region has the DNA TGTGCCAGCAGCTTATCTGGGGGGGCTGCGAACACCGGGGAGCTGTTTTTT. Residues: CASSLSGGAANTGELFF.

CDR3: CASTTSAYQETQYF. In DNA, the CDR3 is TGCGCCAGCACGACTAGCGCGTACCAAGAGACCCAGTACTTC. The rearrangement uses TRBV5-1 and TRBJ2-5, with TRBD2 matching 8 bases. Losses at the gene ends were 6 bases for V and 0 bases for J; bases not matched to a gene: 4. The CDR3 length is 14 residues. Per germline, CDR1 SGHRS and CDR2 YFSETQ.

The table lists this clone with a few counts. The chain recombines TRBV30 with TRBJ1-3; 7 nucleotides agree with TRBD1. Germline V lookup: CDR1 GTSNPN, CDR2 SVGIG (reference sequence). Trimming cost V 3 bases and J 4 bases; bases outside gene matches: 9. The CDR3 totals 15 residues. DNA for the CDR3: TGTGCCTGGAGAGTAGCAGGGACAGTCGGAAACACCATATATTTT. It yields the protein CAWRVAGTVGNTIYF.

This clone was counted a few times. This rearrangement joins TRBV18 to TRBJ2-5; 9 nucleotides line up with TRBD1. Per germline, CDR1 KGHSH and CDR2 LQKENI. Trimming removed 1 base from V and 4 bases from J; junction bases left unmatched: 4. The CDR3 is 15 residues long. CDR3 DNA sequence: TGTGCCAGCTCACCACGGGACAGGGAGGGAGAGACCCAGTACTTC. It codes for CASSPRDREGETQYF.

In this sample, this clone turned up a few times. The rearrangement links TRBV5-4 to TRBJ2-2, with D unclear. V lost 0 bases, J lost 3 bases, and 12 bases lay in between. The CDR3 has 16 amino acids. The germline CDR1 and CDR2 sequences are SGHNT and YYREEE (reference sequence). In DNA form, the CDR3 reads TGTGCCAGCAGCTTGGCCTCCGGGTTGTACACCGGGGAGCTGTTTTTT. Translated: CASSLASGLYTGELFF.

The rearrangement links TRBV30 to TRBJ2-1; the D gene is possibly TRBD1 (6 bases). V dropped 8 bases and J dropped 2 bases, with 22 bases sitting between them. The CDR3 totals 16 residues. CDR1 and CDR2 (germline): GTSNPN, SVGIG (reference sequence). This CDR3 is CARPPYRDSPYNEQFF. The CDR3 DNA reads TGTGCCCGGCCCCCCTACAGGGATAGCCCCTACAATGAGCAGTTCTTC. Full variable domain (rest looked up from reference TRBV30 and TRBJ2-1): SQTIHQWPATLVQPVGSPLSLECTVEGTSNPNLYWYRQAAGRGLQLLFYSVGIGQISSEVPQNLSASRPQDRQFILSSKKLLLSDSGFYLCARPPYRDSPYNEQFFGPGTRLTVL.

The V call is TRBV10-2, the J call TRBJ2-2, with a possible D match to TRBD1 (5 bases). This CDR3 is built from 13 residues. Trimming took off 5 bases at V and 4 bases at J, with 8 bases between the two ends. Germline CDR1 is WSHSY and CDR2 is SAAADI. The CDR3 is CASSRQITGELFF. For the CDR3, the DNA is TGCGCCAGCAGTCGACAGATCACCGGGGAGCTGTTTTTT.

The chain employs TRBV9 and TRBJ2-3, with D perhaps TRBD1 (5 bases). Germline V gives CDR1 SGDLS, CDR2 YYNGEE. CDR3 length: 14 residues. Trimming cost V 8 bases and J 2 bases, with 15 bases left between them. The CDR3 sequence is CASTLGQHTDTQYF. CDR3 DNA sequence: TGTGCCAGTACCCTAGGACAACACACAGATACGCAGTATTTT.

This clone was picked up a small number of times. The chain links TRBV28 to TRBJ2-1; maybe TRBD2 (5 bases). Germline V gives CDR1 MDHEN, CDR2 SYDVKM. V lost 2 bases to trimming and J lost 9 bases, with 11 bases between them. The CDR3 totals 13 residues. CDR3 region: CASSLRERSEQFF. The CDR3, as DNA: TGTGCCAGCAGTTTAAGGGAGCGAAGTGAGCAGTTCTTC. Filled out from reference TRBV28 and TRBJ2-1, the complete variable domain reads DVKVTQSSRYLVKRTGEKVFLECVQDMDHENMFWYRQDPGLGLRLIYFSYDVKMKEKGDIPEGYSVSREKKERFSLILESASTNQTSMYLCASSLRERSEQFFGPGTRLTVL.

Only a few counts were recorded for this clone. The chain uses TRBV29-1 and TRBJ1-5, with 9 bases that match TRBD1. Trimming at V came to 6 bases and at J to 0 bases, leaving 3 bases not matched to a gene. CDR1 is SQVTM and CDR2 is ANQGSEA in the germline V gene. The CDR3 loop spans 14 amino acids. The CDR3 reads CSVGQGYSNQPQHF. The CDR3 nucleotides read TGCAGCGTGGGACAGGGTTATAGCAATCAGCCCCAGCATTTT.

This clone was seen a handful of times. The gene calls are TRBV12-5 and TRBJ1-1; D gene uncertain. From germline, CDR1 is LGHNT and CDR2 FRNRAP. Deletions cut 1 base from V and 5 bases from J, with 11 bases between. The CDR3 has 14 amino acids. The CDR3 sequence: CASGLGPPRTEAFF. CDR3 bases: TGTGCTAGTGGTTTGGGACCCCCGAGGACTGAAGCTTTCTTT. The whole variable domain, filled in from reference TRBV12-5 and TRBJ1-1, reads DARVTQTPRHKVTEMGQEVTMRCQPILGHNTVFWYRQTMMQGLELLAYFRNRAPLDDSGMPKDRFSAEMPDATLATLKIQPSEPRDSAVYFCASGLGPPRTEAFFGQGTRLTVV.

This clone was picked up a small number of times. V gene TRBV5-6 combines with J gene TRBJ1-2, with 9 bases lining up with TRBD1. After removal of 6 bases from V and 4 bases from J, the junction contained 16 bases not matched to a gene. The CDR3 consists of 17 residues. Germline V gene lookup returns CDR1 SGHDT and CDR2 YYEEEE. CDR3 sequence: CASNTPWTGELAYGYTF. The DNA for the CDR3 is TGTGCCAGCAACACACCGTGGACAGGGGAGCTGGCCTATGGCTACACCTTC.